This T cell receptor beta chain was sequenced during a study of human T cells and chemical hapten exposure. Study observations and caveats: Significantly more large CDR3 similarity clusters arose among expanded TCRs than among controls.

TCRdb independently ran MiXCR on the RACE reads; one entry per CDR3 protein. The sample consists of a few hundred thousand distinct CDR3 sequences, nearly 6.5% of them appearing once. Time point reported: patch test 2, 6 weeks after DPC sensitization. The treatment was: therapeutic diphenylcyclopropenone sensitization with weekly scalp DPC. Unfractionated whole blood served as the source for total RNA extraction. This clonotype was picked up many times. Its specificity is not known. The CDR3 extends over 19 amino acids. V shed 3 bases, J shed 0 bases, and the junction held 14 bases outside the gene matches.

The chain carries TRBV12-3 or TRBV12-4 and TRBJ1-5; 7 positions agree with TRBD1. The material was whole blood, obtained in connection with sensitization to the hapten diphenylcyclopropenone (DPC). This clonotype was sampled from a woman between 18 and 29 years old with alopecia areata. Some clones in this sample may be carry-over from other donors' samples. CDR3 amino acids: CASSFRGTAMGPSNQPQHF. In DNA form, the CDR3 reads TGTGCCAGCAGTTTTCGGGGGACAGCCATGGGCCCTAGCAATCAGCCCCAGCATTTT.